This T cell receptor beta chain is drawn from a study of cytomegalovirus exposure and HLA in healthy donors. Study-wide background: Out of 170 million or so T cells, an earlier analysis found some 120 million unique TCR beta sequences in total.

The PCR ran on 60 Vbeta and 13 Jbeta primers. Here immunoSEQ multiplex PCR was the method, and the copy in TCRdb shows in-frame clones only, minus some. The repertoire holds 120,000 or so clones, with about four fifths as singletons. Trimming took 4 bases from V and 5 from J, leaving 21 bases between them. Germline values: CDR1 SGHRS, CDR2 YFSETQ. This CDR3 has 16 residues. Overall study results and limits: In a later analysis, a genetic analysis reported fewer productive-TCR N-insertions in an Asian-associated ancestry cluster than the cohort average. Trimming of TCR beta V- and J-genes showed a link, identified in a later analysis, to a missense DCLRE1C variant.

With regard to this clone: Its antigen remains unknown.

The chain employs TRBV5-1 and TRBJ2-5; D is ambiguous. The sample taken for sequencing was PBMCs. This clonotype originated in a woman in her sixties or seventies in good health and CMV-seropositive. The CDR3 nucleotides are TGCGCCAGCAGCCCGGGTCGGTTTTTAGATGAGGAGACCCAGTACTTC. It codes for CASSPGRFLDEETQYF.